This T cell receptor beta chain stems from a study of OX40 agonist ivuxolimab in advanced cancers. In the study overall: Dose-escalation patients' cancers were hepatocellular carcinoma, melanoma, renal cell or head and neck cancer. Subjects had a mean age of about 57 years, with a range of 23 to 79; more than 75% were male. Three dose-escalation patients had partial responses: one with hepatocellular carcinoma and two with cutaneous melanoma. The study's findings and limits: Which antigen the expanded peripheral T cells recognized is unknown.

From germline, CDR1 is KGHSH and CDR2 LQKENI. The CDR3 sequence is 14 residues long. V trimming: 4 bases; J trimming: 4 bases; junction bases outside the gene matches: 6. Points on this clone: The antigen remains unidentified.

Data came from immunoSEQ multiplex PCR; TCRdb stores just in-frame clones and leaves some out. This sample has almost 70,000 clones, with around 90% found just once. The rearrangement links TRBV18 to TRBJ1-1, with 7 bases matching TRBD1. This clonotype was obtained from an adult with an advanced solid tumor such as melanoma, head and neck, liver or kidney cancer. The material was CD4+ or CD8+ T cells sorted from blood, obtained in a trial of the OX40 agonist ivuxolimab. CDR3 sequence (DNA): TGTGCCAGCTCACTCCGACAGGGATCCACTGAAGCTTTCTTT. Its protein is CASSLRQGSTEAFF.